This entry features one T cell receptor beta chain sequence. Its specificity is unknown. Deep was the level used in running the assay. In the study's own analysis: Owing to the provision of junction-only sequences devoid of quality scores by immunoSEQ, filtering differed. Sequencing used immunoSEQ multiplex PCR; TCRdb keeps in-frame clones, though not all of them. V and J calls plus clone size are reproduced from that table; the DNA served to infer D and trimming. This table holds approximately 1,000,000 clones, approximately 78% found once. Unmatched junction bases numbered 5, after V lost 4 bases and J lost 2 bases. Germline loops: CDR1 ENHRY, CDR2 SYGVKD. The length of the CDR3 is 15 residues. This record comes from a study of shared clonotypes between healthy human individuals. For the study at large: A donor's plate count was three for CD4 naive and three for CD4 memory; CD8 naive had two and CD8 memory one.

Study-wide points: Enrolling few donors narrowed the genetic and exposure-history diversity that was represented.

This sequence joins TRBV10-3 and TRBJ2-5, with 9 bases that match TRBD2. The origin of this receptor is a man younger than 30 in good health. Some clones in this sample may be carry-over from other donors' samples. The sequenced material came from memory CD4+ T cells from PBMCs. Subset described: CD45RA-negative fraction. The CDR3 sequence is CAISGSGGNQETQYF. CDR3 sequence (DNA): TGTGCCATCAGTGGTAGCGGGGGCAATCAAGAGACCCAGTACTTC.